The rows below give T cell receptor beta chains drawn from one sample of a study of cytomegalovirus exposure and HLA in healthy donors. TCRdb's table, derived via immunoSEQ multiplex PCR, lists solely in-frame clones and lacks some. The table lists 95,000 to 150,000 clones, over 65% of them singletons. The sequenced material came from PBMCs. These receptors were taken from a woman aged 40 to 50 in good health and CMV-seropositive. Both conserved end residues are part of each CDR3. A D gene is named only where the DNA matches it firmly. Where a row states a size, it is once, few, many or the class of an expanded clone; other rows omit it.

TRBD1	13	TRBV27	TRBJ2-7	NA	CASSPRQGYEQYF	TGTGCCAGCAGTCCTCGACAGGGGTACGAGCAGTACTTC
TRBD2	14	TRBV2	TRBJ2-7	NA	CASSQTSGGGEQYF	TGTGCCAGTTCGCAGACTAGCGGGGGAGGCGAGCAGTACTTC
NA	13	TRBV19	TRBJ2-5	NA	CASSMTFEETQYF	TGTGCCAGTAGTATGACTTTCGAAGAGACCCAGTACTTC
NA	13	TRBV5-1	TRBJ2-1	few	CASRPGWAGEQFF	TGCGCCAGCCGACCGGGATGGGCAGGTGAGCAGTTCTTC
TRBD1	14	TRBV5-5	TRBJ2-7	NA	CASSLRDRSYEQYF	TGTGCCAGCAGCTTGCGGGACAGGTCCTACGAGCAGTACTTC
NA	15	TRBV6-1	TRBJ1-5	NA	CASGFQGNGNQPQHF	TGTGCCAGCGGGTTTCAGGGTAATGGCAATCAGCCCCAGCATTTT
TRBD1	15	TRBV5-1	TRBJ1-1	NA	CASRGGQGMNTEAFF	TGCGCCAGCAGAGGGGGACAGGGGATGAACACTGAAGCTTTCTTT
TRBD2	14	TRBV4-2	TRBJ2-1	few	CASSLASGRYEQFF	TGTGCCAGCAGCCTGGCTAGCGGGAGGTATGAGCAGTTCTTC
TRBD1	15	TRBV7-6	TRBJ2-2	NA	CASSPSGGHTRELFF	TGTGCCAGCAGCCCGTCAGGGGGCCATACCCGGGAGCTGTTTTTT
TRBD2	15	TRBV6-5	TRBJ2-7	once	CASSLLAGGPFEQYF	TGTGCCAGCAGCCTCCTAGCGGGGGGGCCGTTCGAGCAGTACTTC
TRBD2	17	TRBV19	TRBJ2-2	NA	CASSIGWAGANTGELFF	TGTGCCAGTAGTATAGGTTGGGCGGGAGCGAACACCGGGGAGCTGTTTTTT
NA	16	TRBV4-2	TRBJ2-5	NA	CASSQESAPRVDTQYF	TGTGCCAGCAGCCAAGAGTCGGCTCCACGGGTAGATACTCAGTACTTC
NA	15	TRBV4-1	TRBJ2-7	NA	CASSQGRGDSYEQYF	TGCGCCAGCAGCCAAGGAAGGGGCGACTCCTACGAGCAGTACTTC
TRBD2	15	TRBV11-2	TRBJ2-5	NA	CASSLLTSGSETQYF	TGTGCCAGCAGCTTATTGACTAGCGGGAGTGAGACCCAGTACTTC
TRBD1	15	TRBV10-3	TRBJ2-7	NA	CAISESDRGGYEQYF	TGTGCCATCAGTGAGTCGGACAGGGGGGGATACGAGCAGTACTTC
NA	15	TRBV19	TRBJ2-2	NA	CASSIQGLGTGELFF	TGTGCCAGTAGTATACAGGGTTTGGGCACCGGGGAGCTGTTTTTT
TRBD1	12	TRBV2	TRBJ2-7	NA	CASSSQGVEQYF	TGTGCCAGCAGTTCACAGGGGGTTGAGCAGTACTTC
NA	14	TRBV2	TRBJ1-1	NA	CASSEQGLNTEAFF	TGTGCCAGCAGTGAACAGGGGCTGAACACTGAAGCTTTCTTT
NA	15	TRBV9	TRBJ1-3	once	CASSRGGSGGNTIYF	TGTGCCAGCAGCAGAGGGGGAAGTGGTGGAAACACCATATATTTT
NA	15	TRBV10-3	TRBJ1-4	NA	CAISESRSTNEKLFF	TGTGCCATCAGTGAGTCGAGGTCAACTAATGAAAAACTGTTTTTT
TRBD2	17	TRBV19	TRBJ2-1	NA	CASTGLAGRSPHNEQFF	TGTGCCAGTACAGGACTAGCGGGACGCTCACCACACAATGAGCAGTTCTTC
TRBD2	13	TRBV5-1	TRBJ2-2	few	CASSLEAGMKLFF	TGCGCCAGCAGCTTGGAAGCGGGGATGAAGCTGTTTTTT
TRBD1	15	TRBV6-5	TRBJ2-7	NA	CASSHGTAGTYEQYF	TGTGCCAGCAGTCACGGGACAGCCGGAACCTACGAGCAGTACTTC
NA	15	TRBV5-1	TRBJ2-1	few	CASSLVLAWYNEQFF	TGCGCCAGCAGCTTGGTATTAGCCTGGTACAATGAGCAGTTCTTC
NA	14	TRBV6-6	TRBJ2-3	NA	CASSYPTSTDTQYF	TGTGCCAGCAGTTACCCGACTAGCACAGATACGCAGTATTTT
TRBD2	15	TRBV7-2	TRBJ2-1	NA	CASSPSGSSYNEQFF	TGTGCCAGCAGCCCCAGCGGGAGCTCCTACAATGAGCAGTTCTTC
TRBD1	15	TRBV19	TRBJ2-5	NA	CASSIRTGPQETQYF	TGTGCCAGTAGTATCCGGACAGGGCCCCAAGAGACCCAGTACTTC
NA	12	TRBV5-4	TRBJ2-5	NA	CASSSPIETQYF	TGTGCCAGCAGCTCCCCCATAGAAACCCAGTACTTC
NA	12	TRBV27	TRBJ1-2	NA	CASSLRGDGYTF	TGTGCCAGCAGTTTAAGGGGTGATGGCTACACCTTC
NA	11	TRBV28	TRBJ1-1	NA	CASRGGQEAFF	TGTGCCAGCAGGGGGGGTCAGGAAGCTTTCTTT
TRBD2	18	TRBV7-9	TRBJ2-2	few	CASSARGGGSSDTGELFF	TGTGCCAGCAGCGCCCGAGGCGGGGGGAGTAGTGACACCGGGGAGCTGTTTTTT
NA	14	TRBV27	TRBJ1-2	NA	CASSSSLSNYGYTF	TGTGCCAGCAGTTCCTCCCTGAGTAACTATGGCTACACCTTC
TRBD2	14	TRBV5-1	TRBJ2-1	NA	CASSSIAGGNEQFF	TGCGCCAGCAGCTCTATAGCGGGAGGGAATGAGCAGTTCTTC
NA	13	TRBV19	TRBJ1-4	NA	CASYIATNEKLFF	TGTGCCAGCTATATTGCAACTAATGAAAAACTGTTTTTT
NA	12	TRBV27	TRBJ1-2	NA	CASSRGNYGYTF	TGTGCCAGCAGTAGAGGGAACTATGGCTACACCTTC
NA	15	TRBV9	TRBJ2-7	NA	CASSEYSTSSYEQYF	TGTGCCAGCAGCGAGTATAGCACCTCCTCCTACGAGCAGTACTTC
TRBD1	16	TRBV5-1	TRBJ1-2	NA	CASSLGAGGESYGYTF	TGCGCCAGCAGCTTGGGGGCAGGGGGCGAATCCTATGGCTACACCTTC
NA	15	TRBV27	TRBJ2-7	once	CASSLSGGAVYEQYF	TGTGCCAGCAGTTTATCAGGGGGAGCCGTCTACGAGCAGTACTTC
TRBD2	16	TRBV27	TRBJ2-7	NA	CASSLSGRGFSYEQYF	TGTGCCAGCAGTTTATCGGGGCGGGGGTTTTCCTACGAGCAGTACTTC
TRBD2	15	TRBV2	TRBJ2-3	NA	CASSERSRGGDTQYF	TGTGCCAGCAGTGAGAGGTCTCGGGGAGGGGATACGCAGTATTTT
TRBD2	15	TRBV10-2	TRBJ2-7	NA	CASSDSKRDTYEQYF	TGCGCCAGCAGTGACTCGAAGCGGGATACTTACGAGCAGTACTTC